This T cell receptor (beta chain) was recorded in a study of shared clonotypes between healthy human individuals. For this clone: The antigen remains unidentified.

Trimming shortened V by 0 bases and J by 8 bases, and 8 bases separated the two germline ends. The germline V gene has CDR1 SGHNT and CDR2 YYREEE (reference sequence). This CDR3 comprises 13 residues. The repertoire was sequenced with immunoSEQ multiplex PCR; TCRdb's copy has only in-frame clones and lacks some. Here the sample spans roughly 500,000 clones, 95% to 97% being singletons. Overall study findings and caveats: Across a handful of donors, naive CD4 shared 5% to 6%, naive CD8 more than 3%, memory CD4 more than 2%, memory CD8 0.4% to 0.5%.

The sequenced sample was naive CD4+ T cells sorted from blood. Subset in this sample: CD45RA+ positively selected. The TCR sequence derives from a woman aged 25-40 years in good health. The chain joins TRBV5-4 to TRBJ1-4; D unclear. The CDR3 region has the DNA TGTGCCAGCAGCTTGGGAATGTTCGAAAAACTGTTTTTT. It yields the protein CASSLGMFEKLFF.